A selection of T cell receptor beta chains follows, all from one sample in a study of T cells in Graves' hyperthyroidism and ophthalmopathy. TCRdb processed the multiplex PCR reads anew with MiXCR; each CDR3 protein has one entry. The table has hundreds of thousands of distinct CDR3 sequences, around 22% seen once; the top ten hold about 11%. The source material was blood. These receptors came from a woman in her thirties with Graves' ophthalmopathy. The CDR3 runs from the conserved cysteine through the conserved F or W. D genes are given only for firm matches. Some rows have no size entry. The others give once, few or many, or a class for an expanded clone.

>.|.|TRBV6-2/TRBV6-3|TRBJ2-5
CATSDNPPRLQETQYF
TGTGCCACCAGTGATAACCCCCCCAGATTACAGGAGACCCAGTACTTC
>.|.|TRBV24-1|TRBJ2-2
CATSEPTTGELFF
TGTGCCACCAGTGAACCTACTACCGGGGAGCTGTTTTTT
>.|many|TRBV30|TRBJ2-2
CAWSSGGWNTGELFF
TGTGCCTGGAGTAGTGGCGGTTGGAACACCGGGGAGCTGTTTTTT
>TRBD1|many|TRBV7-2|TRBJ2-7
CASRSGTGGYEQYF
TGTGCCAGCAGGTCCGGGACAGGGGGCTACGAGCAGTACTTC
>.|few|TRBV20-1|TRBJ1-5
CSARAGNSNQPQHF
TGCAGTGCTAGAGCCGGGAATAGCAATCAGCCCCAGCATTTT
>.|.|TRBV12-5|TRBJ1-1
CASGLTAGQMLLEAFF
TGTGCTAGTGGTTTGACGGCCGGACAGATGTTATTGGAAGCTTTCTTT
>TRBD1|.|TRBV6-1|TRBJ1-1
CVSRAGTAYLEAFF
TGTGTCAGCAGAGCTGGGACAGCCTACCTAGAAGCTTTCTTT
>.|few|TRBV27|TRBJ1-2
CASSPARTEAYGYTF
TGTGCCAGCAGTCCCGCCCGGACAGAAGCCTATGGCTACACCTTC
>.|.|TRBV19|TRBJ2-7
CASSIDSRAEICEQYF
TGTGCCAGTAGTATAGATTCCCGGGCAGAGATTTGCGAGCAGTACTTC
>.|.|TRBV28|TRBJ2-7
CASSLSVWARNEQYF
TGTGCCAGCAGTTTATCGGTCTGGGCGAGGAACGAGCAGTACTTC
>.|many|TRBV27|TRBJ2-7
CASSSGPGHTYEQYF
TGTGCCAGCAGTAGCGGCCCGGGACATACCTACGAGCAGTACTTC
>.|many|TRBV24-1|TRBJ1-2
CATSIGRDYGYTF
TGTGCCACCAGTATCGGGCGCGACTATGGCTACACCTTC
>TRBD2|many|TRBV5-8|TRBJ2-4
CASSLTSSGGSTVQYF
TGTGCCAGCAGCTTGACGTCTAGCGGGGGTTCCACGGTTCAGTACTTC
>.|.|TRBV6-2/TRBV6-3|TRBJ2-2
CASSSHRVGGMNTGELFF
TGTGCCAGCAGTTCCCACCGGGTGGGGGGTATGAACACCGGGGAGCTGTTTTTT
>TRBD1|few|TRBV9|TRBJ2-2
CASSLMGQGADTGELFF
TGTGCCAGCAGCCTAATGGGACAGGGGGCGGACACCGGGGAGCTGTTTTTT
>TRBD2|few|TRBV13|TRBJ2-7
CASRKRGGLGEQYF
TGTGCCAGCAGGAAGCGGGGGGGCCTTGGCGAGCAGTACTTC
>TRBD1|.|TRBV3-1|TRBJ2-5
CASSHHRQGPETQYF
TGTGCCAGCAGCCATCACCGACAGGGACCAGAGACCCAGTACTTC
>.|few|TRBV4-3|TRBJ2-7
CASSQEITASYEQYF
TGCGCCAGCAGCCAAGAGATTACAGCGTCCTACGAGCAGTACTTC
>TRBD1|many|TRBV7-3|TRBJ2-5
CASSSLGQGGQETQYF
TGTGCCAGCAGCTCCCTCGGACAGGGTGGCCAAGAGACCCAGTACTTC
>TRBD1|.|TRBV2|TRBJ1-2
CASSHPKGQTNYGYTF
TGTGCCAGCAGCCACCCCAAGGGACAGACCAACTATGGCTACACCTTC
>.|.|TRBV7-2|TRBJ2-2
CASSYRDIRNTGELFF
TGTGCCAGCAGTTACCGGGACATCCGAAACACCGGGGAGCTGTTTTTT
>.|many|TRBV7-2|TRBJ1-2
CASSIQIRGEGYTF
TGTGCCAGCAGCATACAGATCCGGGGGGAGGGCTACACCTTC
>TRBD2|many|TRBV7-2|TRBJ2-7
CASRAGGYEQYF
TGTGCCAGCAGGGCGGGAGGCTACGAGCAGTACTTC
>.|many|TRBV20-1|TRBJ2-2
CSARGRDLAGELFF
TGCAGTGCTAGAGGCCGGGACCTGGCCGGGGAGCTGTTTTTT
>.|many|TRBV20-1|TRBJ1-5
CSARDPNQPQHF
TGCAGTGCTAGAGATCCCAATCAGCCCCAGCATTTT
>TRBD1|.|TRBV28|TRBJ1-5
CASSLTGTGPQPQHF
TGTGCCAGCAGTTTAACAGGGACAGGGCCTCAGCCCCAGCATTTT
>.|many|TRBV27|TRBJ1-1
CASITLGGTEAFF
TGTGCCAGCATCACCCTAGGAGGCACTGAAGCTTTCTTT
>.|few|TRBV30|TRBJ1-2
CAWSAKVVVGYTF
TGTGCCTGGAGCGCTAAGGTTGTCGTTGGCTACACCTTC
>TRBD2|many|TRBV20-1|TRBJ2-5
CSAIKAGLWETQYF
TGCAGTGCTATCAAAGCGGGGCTTTGGGAGACCCAGTACTTC
>TRBD2|many|TRBV12-3/TRBV12-4|TRBJ2-2
CASPLTSGLETPGELFF
TGTGCCAGCCCCCTGACTAGCGGGTTGGAAACACCGGGGGAGCTGTTTTTT
>.|many|TRBV24-1|TRBJ2-7
CATSDSNIYEQYF
TGTGCCACCAGTGACTCGAACATCTACGAGCAGTACTTC
>.|.|TRBV12-3/TRBV12-4|TRBJ1-2
CASSFINLRIIYGYTF
TGTGCCAGCAGTTTTATTAATCTTCGCATCATCTATGGCTACACCTTC
>.|many|TRBV7-9|TRBJ2-5
CASSLEEQETQYF
TGTGCCAGCAGCTTAGAGGAACAAGAGACCCAGTACTTC
>.|.|TRBV20-1|TRBJ1-2
CSASAASGYGYTF
TGCAGTGCTAGTGCGGCAAGTGGGTATGGCTACACCTTC
>.|many|TRBV29-1|TRBJ1-4
CSVARQEKLFF
TGCAGCGTTGCCCGACAGGAAAAACTGTTTTTT
>.|.|TRBV12-3/TRBV12-4|TRBJ2-4
CASSLGGGKNIQYF
TGTGCCAGCAGTTTGGGGGGTGGCAAAAACATTCAGTACTTC
>.|many|TRBV28|TRBJ1-5
CASRVRVEIGNQPQHF
TGTGCCAGCAGAGTCAGGGTTGAGATAGGCAATCAGCCCCAGCATTTT
>TRBD2|many|TRBV10-3|TRBJ2-5
CAIRSSGGDIQETQYF
TGTGCCATCAGGTCTAGCGGGGGGGATATCCAAGAGACCCAGTACTTC